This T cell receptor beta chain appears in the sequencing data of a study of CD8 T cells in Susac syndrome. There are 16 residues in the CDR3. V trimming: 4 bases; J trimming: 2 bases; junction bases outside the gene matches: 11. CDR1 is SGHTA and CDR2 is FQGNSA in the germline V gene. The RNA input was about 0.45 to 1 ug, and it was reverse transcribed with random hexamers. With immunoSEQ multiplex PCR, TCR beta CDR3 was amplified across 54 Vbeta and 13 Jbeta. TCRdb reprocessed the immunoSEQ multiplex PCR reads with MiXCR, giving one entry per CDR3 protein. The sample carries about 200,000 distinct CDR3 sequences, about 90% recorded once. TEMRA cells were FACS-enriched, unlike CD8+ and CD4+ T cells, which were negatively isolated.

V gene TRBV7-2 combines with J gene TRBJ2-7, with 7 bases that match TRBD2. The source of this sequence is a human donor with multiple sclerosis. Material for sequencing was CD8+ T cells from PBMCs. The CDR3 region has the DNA TGTGCCAGCAGCTCTGCCGCCCAGCGGGACCCCTACGAGCAGTACTTC. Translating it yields CASSSAAQRDPYEQYF. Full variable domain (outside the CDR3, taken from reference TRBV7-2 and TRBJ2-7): GAGVSQSPSNKVTEKGKDVELRCDPISGHTALYWYRQSLGQGLEFLIYFQGNSAPDKSGLPSDRFSAERTGGSVSTLTIQRTQQEDSAVYLCASSSAAQRDPYEQYFGPGTRLTVT.